This T cell receptor (beta chain) was retrieved from a study of CD8+CD57+ T cells in acquired aplastic anemia. Trimming at V came to 0 bases and at J to 4 bases, leaving 5 bases not matched to a gene. Germline CDR1 SGHNT, CDR2 YYREEE (reference sequence). The CDR3 extends over 15 amino acids. This clonotype was picked up many times. The antigen remains undetermined. Genomic DNA was employed as the template in profiling TCR beta VDJ and CDR3. TCRdb reanalysed the reads using MiXCR and keeps one entry per CDR3 protein. The table records roughly 290,000 distinct CDR3 sequences, approximately 58% of them present only once. In patients chosen for sequencing, flow cytometry had shown CD8+CD57+ cell expansion. Study-wide points: Significant differences in CD8+ Simpson's diversity were not observed between patients and controls. About 29 shared CD8+ CDR3s appeared highly expressed within patients' immunodominant clones.

The origin of this receptor is a human donor with aplastic anemia. The sequencing sample was made of sorted CD4+, CD8+, or CD8+CD57+ T cells (not recorded which) from PBMCs. This rearrangement joins TRBV5-4 to TRBJ1-2; 8 bases agree with TRBD1. This CDR3 reads CASSLGDRKIYGYTF. The CDR3 bases are TGTGCCAGCAGCTTGGGGGACAGGAAAATCTATGGCTACACCTTC.